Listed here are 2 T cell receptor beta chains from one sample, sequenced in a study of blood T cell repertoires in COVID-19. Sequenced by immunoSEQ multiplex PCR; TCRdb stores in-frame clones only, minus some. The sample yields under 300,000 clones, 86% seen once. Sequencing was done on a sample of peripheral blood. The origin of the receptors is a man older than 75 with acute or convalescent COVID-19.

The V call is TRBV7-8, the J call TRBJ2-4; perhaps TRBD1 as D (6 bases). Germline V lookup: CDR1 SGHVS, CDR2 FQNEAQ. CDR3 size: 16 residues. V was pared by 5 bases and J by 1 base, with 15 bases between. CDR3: CASSPQGLLAKNIQYF. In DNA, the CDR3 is TGTGCCAGCAGCCCCCAGGGGTTACTCGCCAAAAACATTCAGTACTTC.

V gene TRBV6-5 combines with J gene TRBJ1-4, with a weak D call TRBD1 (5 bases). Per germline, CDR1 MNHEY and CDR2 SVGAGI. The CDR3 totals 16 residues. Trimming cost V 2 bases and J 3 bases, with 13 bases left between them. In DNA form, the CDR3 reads TGTGCCAGCAGTTACAAGAGTCTAGGGGCTAATGAAAAACTGTTTTTT. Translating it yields CASSYKSLGANEKLFF.